This T cell receptor (beta chain) is from a study of T cell responses to AZD1222 COVID-19 vaccine. Study results and caveats: It was only 6 or 7 AZD1222 recipients who were seropositive at baseline. Regions 160-218 and 743-854 held dominance among vaccine-associated CD4 TCRs, which spanned spike. The donor group comprised mostly white British people and more females; the analysis possibly underestimated clonal diversity.

The CDR3 has 14 amino acids. CDR1 is MNHEY, CDR2 SVGAGI, per germline. V dropped 6 bases and J dropped 2; count of bases not matched to a gene: 3. Clones were sequenced by immunoSEQ multiplex PCR, and TCRdb holds only the in-frame ones, with some missing. The sample contains 100,000 to 150,000 clones, less than 95% of which appear only once. Turning to this clone: Antigen unknown.

The sequence was obtained from an adult in good health. The J gene is TRBJ2-2, the V gene TRBV6-5; 7 positions agree with TRBD1. The sequencing used peripheral blood, collected on day 0 of AZD1222 vaccination. The CDR3 DNA reads TGTGCCAGCAGACAGGGGCTCAACACCGGGGAGCTGTTTTTT. Its protein is CASRQGLNTGELFF.